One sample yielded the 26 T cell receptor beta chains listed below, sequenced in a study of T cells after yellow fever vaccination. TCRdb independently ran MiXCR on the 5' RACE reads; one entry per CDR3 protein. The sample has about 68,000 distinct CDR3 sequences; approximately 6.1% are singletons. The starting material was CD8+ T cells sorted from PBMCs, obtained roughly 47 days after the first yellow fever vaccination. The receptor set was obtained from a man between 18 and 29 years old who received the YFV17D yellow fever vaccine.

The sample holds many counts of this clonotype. The CDR3 DNA follows: TGCGCCAGCAGCCCAAACGAGGGGTCGGGTAATGAAAAACTGTTTTTT. This sequence encodes CASSPNEGSGNEKLFF. The J gene is TRBJ1-4, the V gene TRBV4-3, with TRBD1 as a possible D gene (5 bases). Germline V gene sequence: CDR1 LGHNA, CDR2 YSLEER. V was pared by 4 bases and J by 4 bases, with 16 bases between. This CDR3 contains 16 residues.

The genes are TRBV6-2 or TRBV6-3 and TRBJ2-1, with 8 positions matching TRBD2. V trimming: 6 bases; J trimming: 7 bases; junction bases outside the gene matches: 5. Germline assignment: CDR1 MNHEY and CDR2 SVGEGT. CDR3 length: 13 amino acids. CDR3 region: CASSGGAENEQFF. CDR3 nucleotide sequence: TGTGCCAGCAGCGGGGGGGCCGAAAATGAGCAGTTCTTC.

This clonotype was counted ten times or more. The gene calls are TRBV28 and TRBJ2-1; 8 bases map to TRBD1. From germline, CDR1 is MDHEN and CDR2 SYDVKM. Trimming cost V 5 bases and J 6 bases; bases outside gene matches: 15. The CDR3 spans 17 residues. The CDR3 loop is CASSKGVTQGVGNEQFF. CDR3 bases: TGTGCCAGCAGTAAGGGCGTCACACAGGGGGTCGGCAATGAGCAGTTCTTC. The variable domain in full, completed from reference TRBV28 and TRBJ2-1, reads DVKVTQSSRYLVKRTGEKVFLECVQDMDHENMFWYRQDPGLGLRLIYFSYDVKMKEKGDIPEGYSVSREKKERFSLILESASTNQTSMYLCASSKGVTQGVGNEQFFGPGTRLTVL.

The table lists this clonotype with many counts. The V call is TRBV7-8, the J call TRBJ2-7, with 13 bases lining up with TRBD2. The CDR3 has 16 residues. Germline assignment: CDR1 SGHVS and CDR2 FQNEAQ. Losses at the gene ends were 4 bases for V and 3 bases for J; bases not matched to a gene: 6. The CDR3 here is CASSSGLAGIYYEQYF. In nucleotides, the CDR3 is TGTGCCAGCAGCTCGGGACTAGCGGGGATTTACTACGAGCAGTACTTC.

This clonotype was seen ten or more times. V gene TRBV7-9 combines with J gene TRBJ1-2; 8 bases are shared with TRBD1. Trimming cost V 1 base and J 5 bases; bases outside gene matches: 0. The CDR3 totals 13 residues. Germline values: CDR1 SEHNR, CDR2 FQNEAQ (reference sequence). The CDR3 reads CASSLGTGYGYTF. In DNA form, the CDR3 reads TGTGCCAGCAGCTTAGGGACAGGGTATGGCTACACCTTC.

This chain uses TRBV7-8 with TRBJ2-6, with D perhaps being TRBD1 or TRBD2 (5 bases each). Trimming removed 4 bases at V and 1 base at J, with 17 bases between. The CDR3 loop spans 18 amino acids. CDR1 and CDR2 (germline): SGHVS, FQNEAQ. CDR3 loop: CASSWGRDAPSGANVLTF. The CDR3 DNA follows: TGTGCCAGCAGCTGGGGACGGGATGCCCCGTCTGGGGCCAACGTCCTGACTTTC.

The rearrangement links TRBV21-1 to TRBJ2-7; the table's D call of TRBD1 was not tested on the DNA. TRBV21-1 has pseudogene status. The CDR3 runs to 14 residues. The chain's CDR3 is CASSPGSHYYEQYV. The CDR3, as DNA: TGTGCCAGCAGCCCAGGGTCCCACTACTACGAGCAGTACGTC.

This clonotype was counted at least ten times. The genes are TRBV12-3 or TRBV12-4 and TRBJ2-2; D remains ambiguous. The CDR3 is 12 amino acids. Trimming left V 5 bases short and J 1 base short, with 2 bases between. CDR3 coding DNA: TGTGCCAGCAGTCGGAACACCGGGGAGCTGTTTTTT. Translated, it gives CASSRNTGELFF.

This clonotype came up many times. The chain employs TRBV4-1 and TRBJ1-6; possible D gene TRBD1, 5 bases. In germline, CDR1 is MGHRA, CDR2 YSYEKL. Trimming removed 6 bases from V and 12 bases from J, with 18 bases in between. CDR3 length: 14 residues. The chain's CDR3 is CASSRVGESVPLHF. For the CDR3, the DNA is TGCGCCAGCAGTCGAGTGGGGGAAAGTGTACCCCTCCACTTT.

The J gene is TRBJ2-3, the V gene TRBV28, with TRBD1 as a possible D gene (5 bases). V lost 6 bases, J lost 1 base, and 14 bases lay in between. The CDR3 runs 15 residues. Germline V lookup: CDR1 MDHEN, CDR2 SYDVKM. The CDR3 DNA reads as TGTGCCAGCAGCCCCCAGGGTTTGGGCACAGATACGCAGTATTTT. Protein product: CASSPQGLGTDTQYF. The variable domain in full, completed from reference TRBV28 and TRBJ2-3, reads DVKVTQSSRYLVKRTGEKVFLECVQDMDHENMFWYRQDPGLGLRLIYFSYDVKMKEKGDIPEGYSVSREKKERFSLILESASTNQTSMYLCASSPQGLGTDTQYFGPGTRLTVL.

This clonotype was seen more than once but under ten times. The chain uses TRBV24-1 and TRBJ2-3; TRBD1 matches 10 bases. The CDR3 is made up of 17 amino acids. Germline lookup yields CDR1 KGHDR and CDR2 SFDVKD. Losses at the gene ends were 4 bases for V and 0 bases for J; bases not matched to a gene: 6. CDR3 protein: CATSEGGQGFSTDTQYF. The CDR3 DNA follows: TGTGCCACCAGTGAAGGGGGACAGGGGTTTAGCACAGATACGCAGTATTTT.

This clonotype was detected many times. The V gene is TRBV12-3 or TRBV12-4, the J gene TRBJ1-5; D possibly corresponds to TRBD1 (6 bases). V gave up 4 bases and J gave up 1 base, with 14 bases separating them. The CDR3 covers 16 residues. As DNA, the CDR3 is TGTGCCAGCAGTTCCCAGGGGAGGGAGAGCAATCAGCCCCAGCATTTT. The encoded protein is CASSSQGRESNQPQHF.

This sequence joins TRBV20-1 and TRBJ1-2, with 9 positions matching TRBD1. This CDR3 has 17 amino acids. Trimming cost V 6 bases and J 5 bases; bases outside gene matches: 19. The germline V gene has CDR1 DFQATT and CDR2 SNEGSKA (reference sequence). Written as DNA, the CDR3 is TGCAGTGCCCTAGGCCGGGACAGGGTACTTGCGGATTATGGCTACACCTTC. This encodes CSALGRDRVLADYGYTF.

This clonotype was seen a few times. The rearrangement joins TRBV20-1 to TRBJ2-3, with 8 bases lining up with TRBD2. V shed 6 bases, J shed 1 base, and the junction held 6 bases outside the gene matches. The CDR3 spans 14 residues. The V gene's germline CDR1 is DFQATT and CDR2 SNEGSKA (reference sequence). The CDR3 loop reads CSADSGTRTDTQYF. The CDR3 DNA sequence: TGCAGTGCCGATAGCGGGACACGCACAGATACGCAGTATTTT.

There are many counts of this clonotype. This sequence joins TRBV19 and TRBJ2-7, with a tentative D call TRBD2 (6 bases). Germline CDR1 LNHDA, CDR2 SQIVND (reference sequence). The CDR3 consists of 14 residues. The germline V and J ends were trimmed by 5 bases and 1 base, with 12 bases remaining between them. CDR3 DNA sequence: TGTGCCAGTAGTCCGGCGGAGGGGTCCTACGAGCAGTACTTC. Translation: CASSPAEGSYEQYF.

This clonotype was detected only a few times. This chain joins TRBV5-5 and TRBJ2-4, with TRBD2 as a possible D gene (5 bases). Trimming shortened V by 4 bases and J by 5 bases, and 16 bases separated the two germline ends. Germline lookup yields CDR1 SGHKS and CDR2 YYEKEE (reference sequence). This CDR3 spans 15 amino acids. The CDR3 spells CASSPYGDKENIQYF. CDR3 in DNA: TGTGCCAGCAGCCCGTACGGGGATAAAGAAAACATTCAGTACTTC.

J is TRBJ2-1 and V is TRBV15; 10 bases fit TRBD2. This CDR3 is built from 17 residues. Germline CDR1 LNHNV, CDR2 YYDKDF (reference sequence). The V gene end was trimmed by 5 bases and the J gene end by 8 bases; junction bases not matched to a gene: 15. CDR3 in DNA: TGTGCCACCAGCGAAACCCCAGAGCGGGGGGGTGGCGATGAGCAGTTCTTC. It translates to CATSETPERGGGDEQFF.

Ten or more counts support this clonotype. The CDR3 region is CASSLRRELHQPQHF. In DNA form, the CDR3 reads TGCGCCAGCAGCCTGAGGAGAGAGCTACATCAGCCCCAGCATTTT. The rearrangement links TRBV4-3 to TRBJ1-5; no firm D call. Trimming took off 4 bases at V and 5 bases at J, with 15 bases between the two ends. The germline CDR1 and CDR2 sequences are LGHNA and YSLEER. CDR3 size: 15 residues.

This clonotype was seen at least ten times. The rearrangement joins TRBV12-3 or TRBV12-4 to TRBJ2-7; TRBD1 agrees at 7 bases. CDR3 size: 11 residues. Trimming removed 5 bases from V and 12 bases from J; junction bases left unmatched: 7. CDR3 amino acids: CASSPGQITYF. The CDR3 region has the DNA TGTGCCAGCAGTCCGGGACAGATTACGTACTTC.

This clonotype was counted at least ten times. The chain's CDR3 is CASSRGYTEAFF. For the CDR3, the DNA is TGTGCCAGCAGCCGAGGGTACACTGAAGCTTTCTTT. The chain is built from TRBV7-2 and TRBJ1-1; D not resolved. The CDR3 runs 12 residues. V lost 5 bases to trimming and J lost 3 bases, with 7 bases between them. Germline assignment: CDR1 SGHTA and CDR2 FQGNSA.

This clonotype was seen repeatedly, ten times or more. The CDR3 sequence is CASSSAGGQGIETQYF. CDR3 DNA: TGTGCCAGCAGCTCAGCTGGGGGACAGGGTATAGAGACCCAGTACTTC. The chain recombines TRBV7-9 with TRBJ2-5; 9 positions match TRBD1. With V trimmed by 4 bases and J by 4 bases, 10 bases remained unmatched. The CDR3 has 16 amino acids. Germline-derived CDR1 and CDR2 are SEHNR and FQNEAQ (reference sequence).

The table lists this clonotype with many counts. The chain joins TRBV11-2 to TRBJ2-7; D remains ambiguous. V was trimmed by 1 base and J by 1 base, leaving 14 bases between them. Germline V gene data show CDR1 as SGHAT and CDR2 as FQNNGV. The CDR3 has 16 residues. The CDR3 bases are TGTGCCAGCAGCTTAGTTGGCAGGCTCTTTTCCTACGAGCAGTACGTC. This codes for CASSLVGRLFSYEQYV.

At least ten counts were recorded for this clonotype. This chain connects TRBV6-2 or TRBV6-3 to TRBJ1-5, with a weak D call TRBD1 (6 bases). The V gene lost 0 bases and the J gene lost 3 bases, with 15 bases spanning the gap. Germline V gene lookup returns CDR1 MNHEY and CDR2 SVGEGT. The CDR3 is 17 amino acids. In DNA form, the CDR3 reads TGTGCCAGCAGTTACTCAGCCGGACAGTCGAACAATCAGCCCCAGCATTTT. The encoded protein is CASSYSAGQSNNQPQHF.

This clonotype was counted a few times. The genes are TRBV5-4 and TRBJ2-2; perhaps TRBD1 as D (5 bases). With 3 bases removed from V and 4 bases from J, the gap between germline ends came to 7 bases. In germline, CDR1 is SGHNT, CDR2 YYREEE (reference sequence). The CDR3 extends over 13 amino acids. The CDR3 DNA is TGTGCCAGCAGCTCAGGGCCCACCGGGGAGCTGTTTTTT. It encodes CASSSGPTGELFF. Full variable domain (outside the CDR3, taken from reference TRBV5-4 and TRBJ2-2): ETGVTQSPTHLIKTRGQQVTLRCSSQSGHNTVSWYQQALGQGPQFIFQYYREEENGRGNFPPRFSGLQFPNYSSELNVNALELDDSALYLCASSSGPTGELFFGEGSRLTVL.

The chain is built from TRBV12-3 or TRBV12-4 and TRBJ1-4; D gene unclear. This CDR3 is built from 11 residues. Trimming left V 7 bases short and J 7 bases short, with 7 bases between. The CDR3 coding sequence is TGTGCCAGCACCCTTGGTGAAAAACTGTTTTTT. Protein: CASTLGEKLFF.

CDR3 residues: CASSQDPPRSSYNSPLHF. The DNA of the CDR3 is TGCGCCAGCAGCCAAGATCCCCCTCGAAGCTCCTATAATTCACCCCTCCACTTT. The V call is TRBV4-1, the J call TRBJ1-6, with no clear D. Trimming cost V 0 bases and J 0 bases, with 12 bases left between them. This CDR3 is 18 amino acids long. Germline CDR1 is MGHRA and CDR2 is YSYEKL.